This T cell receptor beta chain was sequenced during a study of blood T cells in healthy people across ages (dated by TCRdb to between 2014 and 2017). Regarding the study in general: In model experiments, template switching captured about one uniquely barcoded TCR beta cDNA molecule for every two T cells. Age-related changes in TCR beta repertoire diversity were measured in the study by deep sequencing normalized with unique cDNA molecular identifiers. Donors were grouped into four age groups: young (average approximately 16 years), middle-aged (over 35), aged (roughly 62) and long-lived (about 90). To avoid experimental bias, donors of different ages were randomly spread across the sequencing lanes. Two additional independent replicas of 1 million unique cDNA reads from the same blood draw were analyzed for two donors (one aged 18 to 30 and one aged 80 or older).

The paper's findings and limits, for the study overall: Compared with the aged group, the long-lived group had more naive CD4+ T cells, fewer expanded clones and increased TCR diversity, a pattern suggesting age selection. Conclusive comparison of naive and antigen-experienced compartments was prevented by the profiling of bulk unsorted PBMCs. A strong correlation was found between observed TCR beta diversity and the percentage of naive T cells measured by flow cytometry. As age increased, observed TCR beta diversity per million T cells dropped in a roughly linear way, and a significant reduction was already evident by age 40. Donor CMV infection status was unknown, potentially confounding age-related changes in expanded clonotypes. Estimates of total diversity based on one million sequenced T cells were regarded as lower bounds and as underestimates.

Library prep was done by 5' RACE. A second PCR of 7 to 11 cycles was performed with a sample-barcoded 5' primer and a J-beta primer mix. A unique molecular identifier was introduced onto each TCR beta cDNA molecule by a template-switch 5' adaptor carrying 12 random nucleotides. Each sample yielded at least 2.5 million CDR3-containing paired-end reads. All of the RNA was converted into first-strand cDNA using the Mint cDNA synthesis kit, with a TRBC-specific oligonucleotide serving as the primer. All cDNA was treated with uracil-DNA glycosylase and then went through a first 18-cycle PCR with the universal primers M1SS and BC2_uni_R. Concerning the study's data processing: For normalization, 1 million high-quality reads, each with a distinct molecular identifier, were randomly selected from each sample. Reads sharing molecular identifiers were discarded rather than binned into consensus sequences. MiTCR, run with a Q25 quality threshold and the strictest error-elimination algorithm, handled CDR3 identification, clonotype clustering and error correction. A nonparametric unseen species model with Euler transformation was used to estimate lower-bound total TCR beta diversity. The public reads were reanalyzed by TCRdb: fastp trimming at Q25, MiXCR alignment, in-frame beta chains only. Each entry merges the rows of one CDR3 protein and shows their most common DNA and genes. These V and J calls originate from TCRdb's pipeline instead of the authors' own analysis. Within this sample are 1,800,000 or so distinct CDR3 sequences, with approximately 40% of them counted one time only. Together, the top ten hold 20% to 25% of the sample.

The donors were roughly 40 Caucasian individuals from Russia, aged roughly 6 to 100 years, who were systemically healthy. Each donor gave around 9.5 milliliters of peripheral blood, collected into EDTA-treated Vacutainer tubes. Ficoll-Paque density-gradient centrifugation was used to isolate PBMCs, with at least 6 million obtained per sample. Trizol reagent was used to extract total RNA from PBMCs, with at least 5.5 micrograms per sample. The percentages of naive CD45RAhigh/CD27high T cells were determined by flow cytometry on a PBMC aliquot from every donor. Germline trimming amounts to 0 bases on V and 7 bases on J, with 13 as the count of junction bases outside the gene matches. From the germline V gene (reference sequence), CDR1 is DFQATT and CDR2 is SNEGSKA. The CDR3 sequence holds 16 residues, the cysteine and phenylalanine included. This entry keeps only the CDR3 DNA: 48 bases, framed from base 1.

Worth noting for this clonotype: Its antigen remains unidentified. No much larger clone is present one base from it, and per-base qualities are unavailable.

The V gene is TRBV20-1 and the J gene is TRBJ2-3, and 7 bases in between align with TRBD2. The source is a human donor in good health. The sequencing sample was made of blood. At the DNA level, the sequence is TGCAGTGCTAGAGATTTGGGGGGGTTCGCTGAAAATACGCAGTATTTT. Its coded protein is CSARDLGGFAENTQYF.